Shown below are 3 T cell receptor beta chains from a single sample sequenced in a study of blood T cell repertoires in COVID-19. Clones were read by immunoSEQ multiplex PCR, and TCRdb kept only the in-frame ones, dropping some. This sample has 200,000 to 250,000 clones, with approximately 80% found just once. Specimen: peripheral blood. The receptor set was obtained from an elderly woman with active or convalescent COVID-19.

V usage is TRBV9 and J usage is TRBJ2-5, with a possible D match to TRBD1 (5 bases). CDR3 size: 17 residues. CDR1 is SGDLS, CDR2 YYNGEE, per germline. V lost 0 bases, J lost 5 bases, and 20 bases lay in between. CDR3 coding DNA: TGTGCCAGCAGCGTAGTAGGATGGGGCAGCTCGTGGGAGACCCAGTACTTC. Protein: CASSVVGWGSSWETQYF.

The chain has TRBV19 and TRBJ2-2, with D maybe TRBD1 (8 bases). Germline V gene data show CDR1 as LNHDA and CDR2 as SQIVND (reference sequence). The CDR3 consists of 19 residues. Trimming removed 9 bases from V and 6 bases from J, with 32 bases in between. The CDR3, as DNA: TGTGCCAGCCGAAAAGGTTATCGGCCGGTTACAGGGGGGGCCGGGGAGCTGTTTTTT. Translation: CASRKGYRPVTGGAGELFF.

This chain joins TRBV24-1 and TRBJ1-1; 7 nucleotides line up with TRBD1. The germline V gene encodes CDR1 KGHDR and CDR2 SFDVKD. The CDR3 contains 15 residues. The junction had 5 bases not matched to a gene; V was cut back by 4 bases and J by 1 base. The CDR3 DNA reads TGTGCCACCAGTGACCCCCGACAGGGGAACACTGAAGCTTTCTTT. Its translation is CATSDPRQGNTEAFF.